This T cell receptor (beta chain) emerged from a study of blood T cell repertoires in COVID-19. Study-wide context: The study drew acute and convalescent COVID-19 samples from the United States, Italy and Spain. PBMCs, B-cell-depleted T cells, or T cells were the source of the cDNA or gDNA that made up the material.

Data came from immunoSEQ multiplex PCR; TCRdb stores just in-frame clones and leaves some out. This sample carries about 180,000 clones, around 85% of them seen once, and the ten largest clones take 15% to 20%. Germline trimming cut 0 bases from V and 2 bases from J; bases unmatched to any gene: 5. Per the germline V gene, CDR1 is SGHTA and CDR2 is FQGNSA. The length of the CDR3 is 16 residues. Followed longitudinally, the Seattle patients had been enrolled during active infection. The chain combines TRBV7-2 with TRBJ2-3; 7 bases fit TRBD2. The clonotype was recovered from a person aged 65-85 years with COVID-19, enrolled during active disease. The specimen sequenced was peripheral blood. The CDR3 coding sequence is TGTGCCAGCAGCTTAGCAGCGGGGAAGATCACAGATACGCAGTATTTT. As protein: CASSLAAGKITDTQYF.